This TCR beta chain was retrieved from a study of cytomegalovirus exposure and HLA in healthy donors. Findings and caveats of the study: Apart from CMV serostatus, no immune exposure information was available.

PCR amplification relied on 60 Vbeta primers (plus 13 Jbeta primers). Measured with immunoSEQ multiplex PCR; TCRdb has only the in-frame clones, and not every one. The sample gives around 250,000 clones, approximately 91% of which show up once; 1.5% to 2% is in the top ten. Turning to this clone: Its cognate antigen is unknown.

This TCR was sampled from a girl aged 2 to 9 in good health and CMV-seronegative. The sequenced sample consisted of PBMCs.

This chain's CDR3 is CASSESATVQETQYF. The CDR3 nucleotides read TGCGCCAGCAGTGAGTCAGCGACGGTACAAGAGACCCAGTACTTC. The chain uses TRBV10-2 and TRBJ2-5; D not resolved. Germline V CDR1 and CDR2: WSHSY, SAAADI. The CDR3 extends over 15 amino acids. V dropped 0 bases and J dropped 2 bases, with 10 bases sitting between them.